The source of this T cell receptor beta chain is a study of shared clonotypes between healthy human individuals. Notes on the study in general: The naive CD4 repertoires of a few donors were compared, and approximately 5.3% of clonotypes were shared.

Trimming stripped 5 bases from V and 2 bases from J, with 9 bases between. From germline, CDR1 is SEHNR and CDR2 FQNEAQ (reference sequence). The CDR3 is 13 residues long. An even split of each subset's genomic DNA across several immunoSEQ plates was performed. Clones were read by immunoSEQ multiplex PCR, and TCRdb kept only the in-frame ones, dropping some. Of roughly 700,000 clones in the sample, roughly 70% were seen once. This clone was detected many times. Its target is not known. Sequenced material: memory CD4+ T cells sorted from blood. As for subset: CD45RA-negative fraction. The chain has TRBV7-9 and TRBJ1-1; D gene uncertain. The TCR originated in a woman in her 30s in good health. DNA for the CDR3: TGTGCCAGCAGCCCCTTATCCAACACTGAAGCTTTCTTT. Its translation is CASSPLSNTEAFF.